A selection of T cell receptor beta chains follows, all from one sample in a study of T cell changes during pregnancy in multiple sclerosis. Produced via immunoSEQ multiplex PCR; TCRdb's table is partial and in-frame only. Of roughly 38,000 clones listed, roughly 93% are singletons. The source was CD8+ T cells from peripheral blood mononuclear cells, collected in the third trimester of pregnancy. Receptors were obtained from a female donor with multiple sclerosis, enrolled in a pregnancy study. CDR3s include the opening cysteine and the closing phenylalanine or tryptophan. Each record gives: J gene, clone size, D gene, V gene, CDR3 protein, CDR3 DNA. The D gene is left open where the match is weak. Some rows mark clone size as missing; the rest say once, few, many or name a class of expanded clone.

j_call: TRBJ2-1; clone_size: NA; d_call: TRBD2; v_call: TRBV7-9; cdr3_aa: CASSISTSSSYNEQFF; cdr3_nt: TGTGCCAGCAGCATATCGACTAGCTCGTCATACAATGAGCAGTTCTTC
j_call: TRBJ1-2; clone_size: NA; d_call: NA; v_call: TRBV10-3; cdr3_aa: CAISEVADNYGYTF; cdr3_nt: TGTGCCATCAGTGAGGTGGCAGATAACTATGGCTACACCTTC
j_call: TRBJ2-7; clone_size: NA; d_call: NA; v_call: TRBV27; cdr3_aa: CASSLLASNEQYF; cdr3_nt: TGTGCCAGCAGTTTACTAGCATCCAACGAGCAGTACTTC
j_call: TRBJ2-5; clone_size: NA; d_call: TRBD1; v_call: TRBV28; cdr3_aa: CASNPGQGQETQYF; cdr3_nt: TGTGCCAGCAACCCTGGACAGGGTCAAGAGACCCAGTACTTC
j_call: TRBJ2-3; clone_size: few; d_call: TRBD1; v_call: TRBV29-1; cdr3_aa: CSVDGIWDRADTQYF; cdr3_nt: TGCAGCGTTGACGGCATCTGGGACAGGGCGGATACGCAGTATTTT
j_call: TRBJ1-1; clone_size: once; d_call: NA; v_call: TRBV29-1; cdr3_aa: CSVGGGLNTEAFF; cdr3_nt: TGCAGCGTTGGGGGGGGGCTGAACACTGAAGCTTTCTTT
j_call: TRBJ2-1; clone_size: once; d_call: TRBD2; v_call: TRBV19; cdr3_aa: CASSITSAILSDEQFF; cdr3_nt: TGTGCCAGTAGTATTACTAGCGCTATCCTCAGCGATGAGCAGTTCTTC
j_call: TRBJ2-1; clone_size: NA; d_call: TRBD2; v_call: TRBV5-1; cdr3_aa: CASSEPSGRVNEQFF; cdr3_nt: TGCGCCAGCAGCGAGCCTAGCGGGAGGGTCAATGAGCAGTTCTTC
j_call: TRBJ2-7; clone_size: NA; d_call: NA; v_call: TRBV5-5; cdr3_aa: CASSEQRASSYEQYF; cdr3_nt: TGTGCCAGCAGCGAACAGCGGGCGAGCTCCTACGAGCAGTACTTC
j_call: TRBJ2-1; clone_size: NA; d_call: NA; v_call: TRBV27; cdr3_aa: CASSLAEGEQFF; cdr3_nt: TGTGCCAGCAGCTTAGCGGAGGGTGAGCAGTTCTTC
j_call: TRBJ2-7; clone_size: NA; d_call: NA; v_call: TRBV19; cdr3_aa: CASSPSPYEQYF; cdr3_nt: TGTGCCAGTAGTCCCTCCCCCTACGAGCAGTACTTC
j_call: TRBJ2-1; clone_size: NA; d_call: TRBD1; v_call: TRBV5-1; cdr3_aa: CASSRGTGGWDEQFF; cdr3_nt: TGCGCCAGCAGCCGCGGGACAGGGGGTTGGGATGAGCAGTTCTTC
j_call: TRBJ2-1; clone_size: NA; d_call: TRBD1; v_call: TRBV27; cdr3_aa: CASSLTSLPGTGGIGPNNEQFF; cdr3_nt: TGTGCCAGCAGCTTAACATCCCTTCCAGGGACAGGGGGAATAGGTCCGAACAATGAGCAGTTCTTC
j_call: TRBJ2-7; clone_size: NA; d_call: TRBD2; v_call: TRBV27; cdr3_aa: CASSFGGRPPYEQYF; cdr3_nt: TGTGCCAGCAGTTTTGGCGGGAGGCCCCCATACGAGCAGTACTTC
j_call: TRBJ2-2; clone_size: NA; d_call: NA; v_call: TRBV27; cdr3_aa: CASSLLTGELFF; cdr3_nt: TGTGCCAGCAGTCTCCTAACCGGGGAGCTGTTTTTT
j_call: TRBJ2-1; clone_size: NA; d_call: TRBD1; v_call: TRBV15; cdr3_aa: CATSTYRGNEQFF; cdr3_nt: TGTGCCACCAGCACCTACAGGGGGAATGAGCAGTTCTTC
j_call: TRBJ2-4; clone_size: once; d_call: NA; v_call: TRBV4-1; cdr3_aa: CASSQDRTAKNIQYF; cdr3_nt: TGCGCCAGCAGCCAAGATAGAACAGCCAAAAACATTCAGTACTTC
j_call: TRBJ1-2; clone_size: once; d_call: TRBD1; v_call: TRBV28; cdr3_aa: CASSLTGTVVDGYTF; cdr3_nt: TGTGCCAGCAGTCTAACCGGGACAGTAGTTGATGGCTACACCTTC
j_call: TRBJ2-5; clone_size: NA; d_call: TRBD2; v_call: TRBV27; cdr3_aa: CASSEGLAGGETQYF; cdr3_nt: TGTGCCAGCAGTGAGGGACTAGCGGGAGGAGAGACCCAGTACTTC
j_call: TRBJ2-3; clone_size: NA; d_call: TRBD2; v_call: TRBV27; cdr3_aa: CASSLLAGGNTDTQYF; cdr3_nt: TGTGCCAGCAGTCTTCTAGCGGGAGGCAACACAGATACGCAGTATTTT
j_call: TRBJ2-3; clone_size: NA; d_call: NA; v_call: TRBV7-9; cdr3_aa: CASSIPPTSPSDTQYF; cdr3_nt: TGTGCCAGCAGCATCCCCCCGACTAGTCCCTCAGATACGCAGTATTTT
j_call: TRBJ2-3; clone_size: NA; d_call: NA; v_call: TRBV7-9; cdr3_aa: CASSPQEGGTDTQYF; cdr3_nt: TGTGCCAGCAGCCCACAGGAGGGCGGCACAGATACGCAGTATTTT
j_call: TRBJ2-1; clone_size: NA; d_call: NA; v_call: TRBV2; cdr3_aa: CASNGIGSYNEQFF; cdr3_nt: TGTGCCAGCAACGGGATTGGGTCCTACAATGAGCAGTTCTTC
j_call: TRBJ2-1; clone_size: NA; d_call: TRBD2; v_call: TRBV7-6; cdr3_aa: CASSLAAGGDEQFF; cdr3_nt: TGTGCCAGCAGCTTAGCAGCGGGAGGGGATGAGCAGTTCTTC
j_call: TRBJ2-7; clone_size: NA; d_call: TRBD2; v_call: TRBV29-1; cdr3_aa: CSVLAGNYEQYF; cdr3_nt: TGCAGCGTCCTAGCGGGGAACTACGAGCAGTACTTC
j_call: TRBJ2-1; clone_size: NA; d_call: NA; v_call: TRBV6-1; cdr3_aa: CASSDPGNEQFF; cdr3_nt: TGTGCCAGCAGTGATCCGGGAAATGAGCAGTTCTTC
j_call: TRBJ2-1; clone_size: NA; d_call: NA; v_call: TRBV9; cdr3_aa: CASSPRRSSYNEQFF; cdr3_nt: TGTGCCAGCAGCCCAAGAAGGAGCTCCTACAATGAGCAGTTCTTC
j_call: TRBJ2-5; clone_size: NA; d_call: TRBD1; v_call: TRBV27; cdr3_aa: CASSIGTGGAGETQYF; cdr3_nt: TGTGCCAGCAGTATCGGGACAGGGGGCGCTGGAGAGACCCAGTACTTC
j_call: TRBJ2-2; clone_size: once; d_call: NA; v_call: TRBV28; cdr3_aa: CASSPRTNGELFF; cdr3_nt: TGTGCCAGCAGCCCCCGGACTAACGGGGAGCTGTTTTTT
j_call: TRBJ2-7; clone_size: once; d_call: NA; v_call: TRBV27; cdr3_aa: CASSPGLPYEQYF; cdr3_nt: TGTGCCAGCAGTCCGGGACTCCCCTACGAGCAGTACTTC
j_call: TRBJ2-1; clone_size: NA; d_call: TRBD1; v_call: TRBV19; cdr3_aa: CASDTGDEQFF; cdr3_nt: TGTGCCAGTGATACAGGGGATGAGCAGTTCTTC
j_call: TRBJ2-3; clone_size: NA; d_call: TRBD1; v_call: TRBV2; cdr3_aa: CASFQGAGTDTQYF; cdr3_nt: TGTGCCAGCTTTCAGGGGGCGGGGACAGATACGCAGTATTTT
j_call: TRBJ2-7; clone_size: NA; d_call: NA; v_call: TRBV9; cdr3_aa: CASSTSASSYEQYF; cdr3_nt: TGTGCCAGCAGCACATCAGCGAGCTCCTACGAGCAGTACTTC
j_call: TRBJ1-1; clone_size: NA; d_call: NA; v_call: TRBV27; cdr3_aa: CASSWTMNTEAFF; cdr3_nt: TGTGCCAGCAGTTGGACAATGAACACTGAAGCTTTCTTT
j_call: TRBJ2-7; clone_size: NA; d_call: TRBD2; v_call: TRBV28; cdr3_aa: CASSIYLAGQPYEQYF; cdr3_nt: TGTGCCAGCAGTATATACCTAGCGGGGCAGCCCTACGAGCAGTACTTC
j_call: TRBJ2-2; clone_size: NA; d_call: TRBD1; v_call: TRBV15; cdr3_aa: CATSRDRGLTGELFF; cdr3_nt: TGTGCCACCAGCAGGGACAGGGGGTTGACCGGGGAGCTGTTTTTT
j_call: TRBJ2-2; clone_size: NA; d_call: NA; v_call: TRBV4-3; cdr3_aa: CASSQDPWAAGELFF; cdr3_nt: TGCGCCAGCAGCCAAGATCCTTGGGCCGCCGGGGAGCTGTTTTTT
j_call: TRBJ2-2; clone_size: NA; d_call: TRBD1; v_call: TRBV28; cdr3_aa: CASSLAGGNTGELFF; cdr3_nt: TGTGCCAGCAGTTTAGCAGGGGGGAACACCGGGGAGCTGTTTTTT
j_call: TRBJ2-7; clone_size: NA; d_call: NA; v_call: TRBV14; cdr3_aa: CASSQIVGPGYEQYF; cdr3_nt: TGTGCCAGCAGCCAGATCGTAGGACCAGGGTACGAGCAGTACTTC
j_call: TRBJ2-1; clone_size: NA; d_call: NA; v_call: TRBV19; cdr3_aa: CASSIPLVRGSNEQFF; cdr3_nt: TGTGCCAGTAGTATCCCACTAGTTCGGGGTTCCAATGAGCAGTTCTTC
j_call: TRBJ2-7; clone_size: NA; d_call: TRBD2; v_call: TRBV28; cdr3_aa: CASSPLAGRYEQYF; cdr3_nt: TGTGCCAGCAGTCCCCTAGCGGGAAGGTACGAGCAGTACTTC
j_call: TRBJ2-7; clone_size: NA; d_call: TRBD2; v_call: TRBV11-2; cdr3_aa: CASSFSGSGEQYF; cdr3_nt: TGTGCCAGCAGCTTTAGCGGGAGTGGTGAGCAGTATTTC
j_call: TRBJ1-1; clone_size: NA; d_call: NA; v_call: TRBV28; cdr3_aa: CASSTGGGTEAFF; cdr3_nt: TGTGCCAGCAGTACGGGGGGTGGCACTGAAGCTTTCTTT
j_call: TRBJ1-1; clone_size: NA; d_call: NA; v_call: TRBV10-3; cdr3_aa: CAISESSGMNTEAFF; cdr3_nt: TGTGCCATCAGTGAGTCATCCGGGATGAACACTGAAGCTTTCTTT
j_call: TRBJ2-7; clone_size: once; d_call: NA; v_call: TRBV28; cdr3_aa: CASSFAGKSYEQYF; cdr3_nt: TGTGCCAGCAGTTTTGCAGGGAAGTCCTACGAGCAGTACTTC
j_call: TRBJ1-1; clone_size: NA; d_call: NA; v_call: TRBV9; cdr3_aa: CASSVAAGNTEAFF; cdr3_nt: TGTGCCAGCAGCGTAGCCGCGGGGAACACTGAAGCTTTCTTT
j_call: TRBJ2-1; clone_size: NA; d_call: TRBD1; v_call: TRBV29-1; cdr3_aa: CSVAGTEAYNEQFF; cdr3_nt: TGCAGCGTCGCCGGGACAGAGGCCTACAATGAGCAGTTCTTC
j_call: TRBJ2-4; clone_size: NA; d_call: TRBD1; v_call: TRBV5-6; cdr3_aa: CASSSEGQGGVIQYF; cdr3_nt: TGTGCCAGCAGCTCGGAGGGACAGGGAGGCGTCATTCAGTACTTC
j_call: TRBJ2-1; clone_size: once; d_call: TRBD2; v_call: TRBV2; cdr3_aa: CASGAAGARNEQFF; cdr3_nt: TGTGCCAGCGGGGCAGCGGGGGCCCGAAATGAGCAGTTCTTC
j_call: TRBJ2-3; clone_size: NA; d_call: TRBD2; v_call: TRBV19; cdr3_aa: CASSPGLAGTYTDTQYF; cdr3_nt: TGTGCCAGTAGCCCAGGACTAGCGGGGACTTACACAGATACGCAGTATTTT
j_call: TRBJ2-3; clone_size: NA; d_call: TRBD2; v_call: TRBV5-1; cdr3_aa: CASSLGEGITDTQYF; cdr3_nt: TGCGCCAGCAGCTTGGGGGAGGGCATCACAGATACGCAGTATTTT
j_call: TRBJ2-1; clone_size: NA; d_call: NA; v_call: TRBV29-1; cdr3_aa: CSVITGERANEQFF; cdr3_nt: TGCAGCGTCATAACGGGAGAGCGGGCGAATGAGCAGTTCTTC
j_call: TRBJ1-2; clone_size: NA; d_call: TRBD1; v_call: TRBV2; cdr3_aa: CASSEDRDRVSYGYTF; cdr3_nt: TGTGCCAGCAGTGAAGACCGGGACAGGGTGTCCTATGGCTACACCTTC
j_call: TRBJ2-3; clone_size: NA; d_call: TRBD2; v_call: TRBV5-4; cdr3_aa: CASSLGAGVDTQYF; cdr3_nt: TGTGCCAGCAGCTTGGGAGCGGGAGTAGATACGCAGTATTTT
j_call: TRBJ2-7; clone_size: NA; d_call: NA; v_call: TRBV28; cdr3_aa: CASSFRGFVNEQYF; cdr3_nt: TGTGCCAGCAGTTTTCGGGGGTTTGTAAACGAGCAGTACTTC
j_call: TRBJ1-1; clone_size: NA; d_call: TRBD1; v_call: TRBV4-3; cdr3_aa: CASSQDPRTGKGAEAFF; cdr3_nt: TGCGCCAGCAGCCAAGATCCCCGGACAGGGAAAGGTGCTGAAGCTTTCTTT
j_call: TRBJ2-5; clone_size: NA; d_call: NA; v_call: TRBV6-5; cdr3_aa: CASTDSEETQYF; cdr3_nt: TGTGCCAGCACCGACAGTGAAGAGACCCAGTACTTC
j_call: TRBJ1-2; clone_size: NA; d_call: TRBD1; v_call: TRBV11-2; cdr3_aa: CASRYTGGADGYTF; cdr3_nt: TGTGCCAGCAGGTACACAGGGGGCGCAGATGGCTACACCTTC
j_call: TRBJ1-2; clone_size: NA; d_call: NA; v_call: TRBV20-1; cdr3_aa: CSAPLWYGYTF; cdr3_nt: TGCAGTGCTCCACTGTGGTATGGCTACACCTTC